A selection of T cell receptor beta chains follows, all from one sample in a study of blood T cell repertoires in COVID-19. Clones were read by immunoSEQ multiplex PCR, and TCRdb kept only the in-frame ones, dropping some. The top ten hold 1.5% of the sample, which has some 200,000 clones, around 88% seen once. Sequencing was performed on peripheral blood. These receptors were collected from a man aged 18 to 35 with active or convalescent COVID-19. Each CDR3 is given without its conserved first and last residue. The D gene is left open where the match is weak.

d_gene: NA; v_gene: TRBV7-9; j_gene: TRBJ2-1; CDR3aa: ASSLSTGSGEQF
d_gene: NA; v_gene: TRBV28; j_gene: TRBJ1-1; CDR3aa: ASSLAFEAF
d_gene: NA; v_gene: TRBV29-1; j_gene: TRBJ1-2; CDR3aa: SVEDYLYGYT
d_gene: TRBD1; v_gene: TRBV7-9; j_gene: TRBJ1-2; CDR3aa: ASSFTTGDPGGYT
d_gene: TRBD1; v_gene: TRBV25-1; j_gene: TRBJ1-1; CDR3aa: ASSDPTGVNTEAF
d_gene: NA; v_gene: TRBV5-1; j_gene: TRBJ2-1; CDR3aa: ASSSDGVSYNEQF
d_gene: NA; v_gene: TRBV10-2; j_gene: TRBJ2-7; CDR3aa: ASGGASGYEQY
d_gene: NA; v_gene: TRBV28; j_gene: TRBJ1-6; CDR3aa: ASSSGGTYSPLH
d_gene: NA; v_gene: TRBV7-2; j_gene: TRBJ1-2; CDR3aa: ASSVSRDGYT
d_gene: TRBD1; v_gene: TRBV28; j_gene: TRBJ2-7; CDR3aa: ASSDLGFRDRIYEQY
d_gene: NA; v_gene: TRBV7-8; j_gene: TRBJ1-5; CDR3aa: ASSGGMGNQPQH
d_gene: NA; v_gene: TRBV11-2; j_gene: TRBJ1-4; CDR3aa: ASSPTGGDEKLF
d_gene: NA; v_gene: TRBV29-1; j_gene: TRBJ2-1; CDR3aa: SVEIFRGGNNEQF
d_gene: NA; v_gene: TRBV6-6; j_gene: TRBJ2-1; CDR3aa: ASSYNQGNEQF
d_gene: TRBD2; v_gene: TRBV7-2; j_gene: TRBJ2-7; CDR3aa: ASSLEGLAGSSLYEQY
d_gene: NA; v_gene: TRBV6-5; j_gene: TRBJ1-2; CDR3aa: ASFSGNYGYT
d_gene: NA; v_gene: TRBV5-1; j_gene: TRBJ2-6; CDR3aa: ASSLVQDWGGANVLT
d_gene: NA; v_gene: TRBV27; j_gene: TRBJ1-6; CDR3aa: ASSFLDTIRPRGSPLH
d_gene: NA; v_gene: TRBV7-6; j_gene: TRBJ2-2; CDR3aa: ASRQGAHNTGELF
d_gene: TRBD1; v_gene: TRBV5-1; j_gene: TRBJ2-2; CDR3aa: ASSFGQGGSGELF
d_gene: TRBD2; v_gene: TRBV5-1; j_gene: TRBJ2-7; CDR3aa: ASSLVETSDEQY
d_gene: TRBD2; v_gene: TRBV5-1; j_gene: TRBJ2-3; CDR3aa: ASFLAGNTDTQY
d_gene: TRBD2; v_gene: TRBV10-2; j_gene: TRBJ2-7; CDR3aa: ASSEFLAGAPYEQY